This T cell receptor (beta chain) was captured in a study of identical twins. This clonotype was detected only a few times. The antigen is unknown. Unique molecular identifiers were present on cDNA, and template switching added a universal primer site. TCRdb re-derived calls from the 5' RACE reads in MiXCR, one entry per CDR3 protein. The table records 450,000 to 650,000 distinct CDR3 sequences, 9.5% to 10% of them present only once. Overall study findings and caveats: The models systematically underestimated how much out-of-frame TCR alpha was shared in monozygotic twins.

CDR1 and CDR2 (germline): SGHAT, FQNNGV. V dropped 3 bases and J dropped 0; count of bases not matched to a gene: 9. The CDR3 runs to 18 residues. The donor group consisted entirely of healthy Caucasians. These data are also associated with another study on yellow fever vaccine responses in identical twins.

The sequenced sample consisted of PBMCs. V is TRBV11-2 and J is TRBJ2-3; 10 positions match TRBD2. This TCR derives from a woman between 18 and 29 years old in good health. CDR3 sequence reads: CASSFLAGLAASTDTQYF. CDR3 DNA: TGTGCCAGCAGCTTCCTTGCCGGACTAGCGGCTAGCACAGATACGCAGTATTTT.